The T cell receptor beta chain described here comes from a study of T cell changes during pregnancy in multiple sclerosis. Sequencing was performed with immunoSEQ multiplex PCR; in TCRdb, only in-frame clones are kept and a portion is missing. Among roughly 58,000 clones, roughly 94% were seen once, and the ten largest hold about 3.5%. Germline V gene lookup returns CDR1 SGHVS and CDR2 FNYEAQ. The CDR3 length is 13 residues. V was shortened by 2 bases and J by 4 bases, with 9 bases between the two germline ends. The sample was CD8+ T cells from peripheral blood mononuclear cells, taken in the third trimester of pregnancy. The chain uses TRBV7-6 and TRBJ2-7, with D maybe TRBD2 (5 bases). The sequence was collected from a female donor with multiple sclerosis, enrolled in a pregnancy study. The DNA for the CDR3 is TGTGCCAGCAGCTTAATGGGAGCGTACGAGCAGTACTTC. Protein: CASSLMGAYEQYF.